Sequencing of this TCR beta chain was carried out in a study of blood T cell repertoires in COVID-19. Clones were read by immunoSEQ multiplex PCR, and TCRdb kept only the in-frame ones, dropping some. The sample lists around 470,000 clones; about 90% were seen once. The cohort comprised adults aged 18 to 89 years residing in about two dozen US areas. V lost 2 bases and J lost 3; bases outside the gene matches: 7. Per the germline V gene, CDR1 is KGHSY and CDR2 is FQNENV. The CDR3 has 17 residues. The chain recombines TRBV16 with TRBJ2-2; TRBD2 matches at 9 bases. Source material: PBMCs or T cells enriched from blood (not recorded which). This TCR came from a man between 18 and 35 years old who had recovered from COVID-19. CDR3 in amino acids: CASSQDLAGVDTGELFF. The CDR3 DNA reads TGTGCCAGCAGCCAAGACTTAGCGGGAGTGGACACCGGGGAGCTGTTTTTT.